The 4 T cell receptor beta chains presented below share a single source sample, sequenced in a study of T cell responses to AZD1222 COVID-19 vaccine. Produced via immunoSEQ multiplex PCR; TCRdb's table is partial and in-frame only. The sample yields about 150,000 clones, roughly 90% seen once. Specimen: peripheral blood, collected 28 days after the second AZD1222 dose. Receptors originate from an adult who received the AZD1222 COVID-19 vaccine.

CDR3 coding DNA: TGTGCCAGCAGCTGGACAGGGGGCGCGGGGAATGAGCAGTTCTTC. Translating gives CASSWTGGAGNEQFF. The rearrangement joins TRBV11-1 to TRBJ2-1; 11 bases are shared with TRBD1. The CDR3 sequence is 15 residues long. CDR1 is SGHAT, CDR2 FQDESV, per germline (reference sequence). With 4 bases clipped from V and 7 bases from J, the junction kept 6 bases outside the gene matches.

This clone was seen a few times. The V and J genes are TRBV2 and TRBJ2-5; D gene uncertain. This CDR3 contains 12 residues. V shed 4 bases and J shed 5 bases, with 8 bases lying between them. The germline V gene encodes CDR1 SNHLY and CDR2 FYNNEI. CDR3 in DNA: TGTGCCAGCAGTGCCGGTTGGGAGACCCAGTACTTC. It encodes CASSAGWETQYF.

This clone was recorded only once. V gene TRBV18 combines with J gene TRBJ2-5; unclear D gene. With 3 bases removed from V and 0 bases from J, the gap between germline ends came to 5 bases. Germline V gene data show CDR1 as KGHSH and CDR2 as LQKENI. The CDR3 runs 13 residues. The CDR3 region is CASSPSYQETQYF. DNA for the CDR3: TGTGCCAGCTCACCCTCGTACCAAGAGACCCAGTACTTC.

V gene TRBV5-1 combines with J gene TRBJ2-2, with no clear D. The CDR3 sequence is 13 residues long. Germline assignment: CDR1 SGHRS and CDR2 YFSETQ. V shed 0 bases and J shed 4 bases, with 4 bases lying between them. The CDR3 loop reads CASSLESTGELFF. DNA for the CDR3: TGCGCCAGCAGCTTGGAGTCCACCGGGGAGCTGTTTTTT.